There are many counts of the clone carrying this TCR beta chain. What it binds is unknown. The sample belongs to a study of response to subunit inactivated influenza vaccine. Study-level results: Authors suggested each seasonal influenza vaccination recruits few new T cells.

TCRdb re-called the RT-PCR reads through MiXCR, storing one row per CDR3 protein. This sample has about 830,000 distinct CDR3 sequences; approximately 17% occur once, and the top ten carry about a tenth. The CDR3 runs to 17 residues. Trimming removed 0 bases from V and 8 bases from J; junction bases left unmatched: 15. Per the germline V gene, CDR1 is DFQATT and CDR2 is SNEGSKA (reference sequence). The material sequenced was PBMCs from blood, taken about 5 days after vaccination. This chain links TRBV20-1 with TRBJ2-1; 8 bases align to TRBD2. This clonotype was obtained from a man in his fifties or sixties who received an inactivated influenza vaccine. The CDR3 region is CSARDRGFSGVMDEQFF. The CDR3 nucleotides read TGCAGTGCTAGAGATAGGGGGTTTAGCGGGGTCATGGATGAGCAGTTCTTC.